The 20 T cell receptor beta chains given below trace back to one sample, sequenced in a study of cytomegalovirus exposure and HLA in healthy donors. It was with 60 Vbeta and 13 Jbeta primers that the PCR ran. Clones were sequenced by immunoSEQ multiplex PCR, and TCRdb holds only the in-frame ones, with some missing. The table has around 150,000 clones, over 80% seen once. The specimen sequenced was PBMCs. These receptor sequences come from a woman aged 18 to 35 in good health and CMV-seronegative.

The genes are TRBV7-2 and TRBJ1-6; D remains ambiguous. This CDR3 is 15 amino acids long. Germline assignment: CDR1 SGHTA and CDR2 FQGNSA. Trimming shortened V by 8 bases and J by 10 bases, and 21 bases separated the two germline ends. CDR3 bases: TGTGCCAGCGGCGTATTGGTGGCAGGTCTGTCACCCCTCCACTTT. Amino acid sequence: CASGVLVAGLSPLHF.

The rearrangement links TRBV5-4 to TRBJ1-2; TRBD1 aligns across 8 bases. This CDR3 is built from 13 residues. Germline V gene sequence: CDR1 SGHNT, CDR2 YYREEE (reference sequence). V shed 4 bases and J 6 bases; nucleotides not matched to a gene: 5. The CDR3, as DNA: TGTGCCAGCAGCCCGACAGGGGAGGATGGCTACACCTTC. Translated: CASSPTGEDGYTF.

The chain employs TRBV19 and TRBJ2-4; TRBD1 aligns across 9 bases. Trimming cost V 5 bases and J 3 bases; bases outside gene matches: 8. The CDR3 runs 16 residues. Per germline, CDR1 LNHDA and CDR2 SQIVND (reference sequence). DNA of the CDR3: TGTGCCAGTAGTTCGACAGGGGGGACGGTCAAAAACATTCAGTACTTC. Translating gives CASSSTGGTVKNIQYF.

The V and J genes are TRBV25-1 and TRBJ1-5; 8 bases match TRBD1. Germline CDR1 and CDR2: MGHDK and SYGVNS. V lost 3 bases to trimming and J lost 4 bases; unmatched junction nucleotides: 5. The CDR3 sequence is 15 residues long. The CDR3 DNA follows: TGTGCCAGCAGTGATGGGACAGGCCCGAATCAGCCCCAGCATTTT. The encoded protein is CASSDGTGPNQPQHF.

This chain connects TRBV30 to TRBJ2-5, with 7 bases fitting TRBD1. The CDR3 length is 15 residues. Germline V gene sequence: CDR1 GTSNPN, CDR2 SVGIG (reference sequence). J lost 5 bases, V lost 0 bases, and 9 bases had no gene match. The CDR3 DNA reads TGTGCCTGGAGTGTATGGGGACAGCACATCGAGACCCAGTACTTC. This sequence encodes CAWSVWGQHIETQYF.

This clone was seen once. The gene calls are TRBV5-1 and TRBJ2-5; 8 bases line up with TRBD2. The CDR3 contains 16 residues. V lost 1 base and J lost 1; bases outside the gene matches: 6. Germline loops: CDR1 SGHRS, CDR2 YFSETQ. CDR3 DNA: TGCGCCAGCAGCTTGACTGGCGGGGGGCCCCAAGAGACCCAGTACTTC. It translates to CASSLTGGGPQETQYF.

The gene calls are TRBV2 and TRBJ1-1; D unresolved. Germline CDR1 and CDR2: SNHLY and FYNNEI. V lost 0 bases and J 5 bases, leaving 10 bases between the germline ends. The CDR3 is made up of 14 amino acids. CDR3 sequence reads: CASSEAGRGTEAFF. The CDR3, as DNA: TGTGCCAGCAGTGAAGCGGGTCGAGGGACTGAAGCTTTCTTT.

This rearrangement joins TRBV6-5 to TRBJ1-6; D gene unclear. The CDR3 extends over 16 amino acids. Trimming removed 4 bases from V and 0 bases from J, with 10 bases in between. Germline CDR1 reads MNHEY; CDR2 reads SVGAGI. The CDR3 protein is CASSLATSSYNSPLHF. CDR3 in DNA: TGTGCCAGCAGTTTAGCGACCAGCTCCTATAATTCACCCCTCCACTTT.

The chain links TRBV10-2 to TRBJ2-1, with D perhaps matching TRBD2 (6 bases). The V and J ends lost 7 bases and 7 bases respectively, with 8 bases between them. Per germline, CDR1 WSHSY and CDR2 SAAADI. This CDR3 has 11 residues. Written as DNA, the CDR3 is TGCGCCAGCAATGGAGGGAATGAGCAGTTCTTC. It encodes CASNGGNEQFF.

J is TRBJ2-1 and V is TRBV7-3, with D uncertain. This CDR3 has 13 residues. Trimming stripped 1 base from V and 5 bases from J, with 6 bases between. Germline-derived CDR1 and CDR2 are SGHTA and FQGTGA. CDR3 protein: CASSLKQNNEQFF. The CDR3 region has the DNA TGTGCCAGCAGCTTAAAACAGAACAATGAGCAGTTCTTC.

The rearrangement links TRBV10-1 to TRBJ1-1; the D gene is possibly TRBD1 (5 bases). Trimming took 3 bases from V and 1 from J, leaving 6 bases between them. The CDR3 consists of 13 residues. CDR1 is WNHNN, CDR2 SYGVQD, per germline (reference sequence). CDR3 DNA sequence: TGCGCCAGCAGTGACAGGGCGAACACTGAAGCTTTCTTT. Encoded protein: CASSDRANTEAFF.

This clone was picked up one time. CDR3 protein: CAWNAGTTGKAFF. CDR3 sequence (DNA): TGTGCCTGGAATGCGGGGACGACAGGGAAAGCTTTCTTT. The V and J genes are TRBV30 and TRBJ1-1; TRBD1 agrees at 7 bases. Germline V lookup: CDR1 GTSNPN, CDR2 SVGIG (reference sequence). The CDR3 has 13 amino acids. Germline trimming cut 4 bases from V and 9 bases from J; bases unmatched to any gene: 11.

The chain has TRBV7-8 and TRBJ1-6; D gene uncertain. Germline V gene data show CDR1 as SGHVS and CDR2 as FQNEAQ. This CDR3 is 15 amino acids long. V was trimmed by 1 base and J by 1 base, leaving 5 bases between them. CDR3 DNA sequence: TGTGCCAGCAGCTTAGGAGGGTCCTATAATTCACCCCTCCACTTT. Its translation is CASSLGGSYNSPLHF.

The chain links TRBV5-1 to TRBJ2-5; TRBD1 is a possible D gene (5 bases). The CDR3 sequence is 13 residues long. V lost 8 bases and J lost 1, with 12 bases in between. The germline V gene has CDR1 SGHRS and CDR2 YFSETQ. The CDR3 DNA is TGCGCCAGTCGAGGAAGGGGCCAAGAGACCCAGTACTTC. Residues: CASRGRGQETQYF.

The rearrangement links TRBV6-1 to TRBJ2-7, with a possible D match to TRBD2 (6 bases). CDR1 and CDR2 (germline): MNHNS, SASEGT. Trimming shortened V by 6 bases and J by 0 bases, and 12 bases separated the two germline ends. This CDR3 has 14 amino acids. CDR3 amino acids: CASRVSGSSYEQYF. CDR3 coding DNA: TGTGCCAGCAGAGTTAGCGGTAGCTCCTACGAGCAGTACTTC.

The J gene is TRBJ2-7, the V gene TRBV2; 7 bases fit TRBD1. CDR1 SNHLY and CDR2 FYNNEI come from the germline V gene. This CDR3 is built from 15 residues. Trimming removed 0 bases from V and 6 bases from J; junction bases left unmatched: 8. The CDR3 loop reads CASSEASHRGSEQYF. CDR3 sequence (DNA): TGTGCCAGCAGTGAAGCGAGTCACAGGGGTTCCGAGCAGTACTTC.

As to this clone: The sample holds other DNA sequences that translate to the same CDR3. The genes are TRBV11-2 and TRBJ1-2; 12 bases match TRBD1. The CDR3 spans 16 residues. Germline trimming cut 5 bases from V and 5 bases from J; bases unmatched to any gene: 9. Germline CDR1 is SGHAT and CDR2 is FQNNGV. The CDR3 sequence: CASSTQGDRGRYGYTF. CDR3 DNA sequence: TGTGCCAGCAGCACACAAGGGGACAGGGGGCGTTATGGCTACACCTTC.

This clone was recorded a few times. The chain recombines TRBV27 with TRBJ1-3, with 7 bases fitting TRBD1. CDR3 length: 18 amino acids. Trimming at V came to 4 bases and at J to 0 bases, leaving 12 bases not matched to a gene. CDR1 and CDR2 from the germline V gene are MNHEY and SMNVEV (reference sequence). As DNA, the CDR3 is TGTGCCAGCAGTTCGTCGACAGGGCCCTCACTCTCTGGAAACACCATATATTTT. Its protein is CASSSSTGPSLSGNTIYF.

J is TRBJ1-2 and V is TRBV27; 10 bases match TRBD1. V lost 3 bases to trimming and J lost 7 bases; unmatched junction nucleotides: 5. This CDR3 is built from 14 residues. Per the germline V gene, CDR1 is MNHEY and CDR2 is SMNVEV (reference sequence). CDR3 loop: CASSFRQGAVGYTF. The CDR3 DNA sequence: TGTGCCAGCAGTTTTCGACAGGGGGCGGTTGGCTACACCTTC.

Notes on this clone: The junction and the germline gene differ at one end; a read error may be behind it. V and J are TRBV7-9 and TRBJ2-7; 9 bases map to TRBD2. Germline lookup yields CDR1 SEHNR and CDR2 FQNEAQ (reference sequence). The CDR3 is 16 amino acids. The CDR3 sequence: CSSSLARGGSSGEQYF. The CDR3 nucleotides read TGTTCCAGCAGCCTAGCGCGGGGGGGATCTTCTGGCGAGCAGTACTTC.